What follows are 30 T cell receptor beta chains derived from one specimen sequenced in a study of T-cell reconstitution after alpha-beta-depleted transplantation in children. Unique molecular identifiers tagged the TCRbeta library. TCRdb redid the calling of the PCR reads with MiXCR, one entry per CDR3 protein. The table records hundreds of thousands of distinct CDR3 sequences, roughly 17% of them present only once. Sequencing used PBMCs from the stem cell graft donor, obtained from the stem cell graft. Receptors originate from a human donor who donated a stem cell graft to a child with acute myeloid leukemia.

In this sample, this clonotype turned up many times. For the CDR3, the DNA is TGCAGCCTTGCCCCGGAACCCCTCACAGATACGCAGTATTTT. Amino acid sequence: CSLAPEPLTDTQYF. The chain couples TRBV29-1 to TRBJ2-3; D gene unclear. This CDR3 has 14 residues. V shed 8 bases and J shed 2 bases, with 17 bases lying between them. Germline V lookup: CDR1 SQVTM, CDR2 ANQGSEA.

This clonotype appeared a few times. The gene calls are TRBV6-1 and TRBJ2-7, with a tentative D call TRBD2 (5 bases). The CDR3 extends over 10 amino acids. The germline V and J ends were trimmed by 8 bases and 6 bases, with 8 bases remaining between them. In germline, CDR1 is MNHNS, CDR2 SASEGT. CDR3 sequence reads: CASRDFEQYF. CDR3 nucleotide sequence: TGTGCCAGCCGGGATTTCGAGCAGTACTTC.

This clonotype has a count of ten or more. The chain combines TRBV10-3 with TRBJ2-1, with D perhaps TRBD2 (5 bases). V was clipped by 4 bases and J by 0 bases, with 10 bases between them. CDR1 is ENHRY, CDR2 SYGVKD, per germline. CDR3 length: 15 amino acids. As DNA, the CDR3 is TGTGCCATCAGTGGCGAGGGCCGCTCCTACAATGAGCAGTTCTTC. Its protein is CAISGEGRSYNEQFF.

This clonotype was seen ten or more times. The V call is TRBV13, the J call TRBJ2-1, with 9 nucleotides matching TRBD1. V lost 5 bases, J lost 3 bases, and 5 bases stayed unmatched. The CDR3 runs 15 residues. Germline values: CDR1 PRHDT, CDR2 FYEKMQ (reference sequence). CDR3 loop: CASSPRQGDYNEQFF. The CDR3 nucleotides read TGTGCCAGCAGCCCTCGACAGGGGGACTACAATGAGCAGTTCTTC.

The chain recombines TRBV29-1 with TRBJ2-1, with 9 positions matching TRBD2. Germline V gives CDR1 SQVTM, CDR2 ANQGSEA. The CDR3 has 14 residues. V lost 4 bases to trimming and J lost 8 bases; unmatched junction nucleotides: 9. The CDR3 reads CSVVGGGGAYEQFF. The CDR3 region has the DNA TGCAGCGTTGTTGGGGGCGGGGGGGCCTATGAGCAGTTCTTC.

In its sample, this clonotype was seen many times. The J gene is TRBJ1-1, the V gene TRBV5-1, with TRBD1 matching over 7 bases. Trimming cost V 3 bases and J 3 bases; bases outside gene matches: 5. Germline loops: CDR1 SGHRS, CDR2 YFSETQ. The CDR3 covers 14 residues. The CDR3 loop reads CASSYNRGDTEAFF. DNA of the CDR3: TGCGCCAGCAGCTACAACAGGGGCGACACTGAAGCTTTCTTT.

This clonotype was seen only a few times. The rearrangement links TRBV12-3 or TRBV12-4 to TRBJ2-7; 10 bases are shared with TRBD2. CDR3 length: 14 amino acids. The V and J ends lost 5 bases and 6 bases, in that order; junction bases with no gene match: 7. The DNA of the CDR3 is TGTGCCAGCAGTCCAGCGGGGGGGACCCTCGAGCAGTACTTC. This encodes CASSPAGGTLEQYF.

In this sample, this clonotype turned up many times. This chain uses TRBV29-1 with TRBJ2-1; 12 nucleotides agree with TRBD1. The CDR3 contains 14 residues. V dropped 6 bases and J dropped 8; count of bases not matched to a gene: 8. CDR1 is SQVTM and CDR2 is ANQGSEA in the germline V gene. CDR3 in DNA: TGCAGCGTCGTCGGGGACAGGGGGCGAGATGAGCAGTTCTTC. Encoded protein: CSVVGDRGRDEQFF.

This clonotype was observed at least ten times. V gene TRBV7-6 combines with J gene TRBJ1-5; no firm D call. This CDR3 region has 13 residues. Per germline, CDR1 SGHVS and CDR2 FNYEAQ. The V end was cut by 3 bases, the J end by 8 bases, with 11 bases between. The CDR3 reads CASSLGSGEPQHF. CDR3 nucleotides: TGTGCCAGCAGCTTGGGTTCTGGGGAGCCCCAGCATTTT.

This clonotype occurred a few times. The V and J genes are TRBV12-3 or TRBV12-4 and TRBJ2-1; D could derive from TRBD1 or TRBD2 (5 bases each). The CDR3 contains 16 residues. Trimming pared 3 bases from V and 0 bases from J, leaving 12 bases between. CDR3: CASSFGTLSSYNEQFF. CDR3 sequence (DNA): TGTGCCAGCAGTTTTGGGACGCTTAGCTCCTACAATGAGCAGTTCTTC.

There are a few counts of this clonotype. This chain joins TRBV27 and TRBJ2-3, with 10 nucleotides matching TRBD1. The CDR3 loop spans 15 amino acids. Trimming removed 2 bases from V and 4 bases from J; junction bases left unmatched: 3. CDR1 is MNHEY, CDR2 SMNVEV, per germline (reference sequence). The CDR3, as DNA: TGTGCCAGCAGTTTAGTGGGGACAGGGGCAGATACGCAGTATTTT. It translates to CASSLVGTGADTQYF.

There are a few counts of this clonotype. The chain is built from TRBV10-3 and TRBJ1-1; 9 positions agree with TRBD1. There are 15 residues in the CDR3. CDR1 is ENHRY and CDR2 is SYGVKD in the germline V gene. After removal of 2 bases from V and 3 bases from J, the junction contained 4 bases not matched to a gene. In DNA form, the CDR3 reads TGTGCCATCAGTGAGCCCCGGGACAGGGACACTGAAGCTTTCTTT. It codes for CAISEPRDRDTEAFF.

This clonotype was detected many times. The genes are TRBV4-1 and TRBJ2-1; TRBD2 is a possible D gene (6 bases). Deletions cut 6 bases from V and 3 bases from J, with 9 bases between. Germline loops: CDR1 MGHRA, CDR2 YSYEKL. The CDR3 sequence is 13 residues long. The DNA for the CDR3 is TGCGCCAGCAGGGACTATGACTACAATGAGCAGTTCTTC. Translated, it gives CASRDYDYNEQFF.

The count of this clonotype is one. The J gene is TRBJ2-3, the V gene TRBV28, with D possibly being TRBD2 (6 bases). The CDR3 contains 14 residues. Germline lookup yields CDR1 MDHEN and CDR2 SYDVKM. Trimming stripped 4 bases from V and 3 bases from J, with 11 bases between. Here the CDR3 reads CASSWSGTTDTQYF. CDR3 coding DNA: TGTGCCAGCAGTTGGTCGGGGACTACAGATACGCAGTATTTT.

This clonotype was seen at least ten times. The J gene is TRBJ1-2, the V gene TRBV7-2; 11 bases are shared with TRBD1. CDR3 length equals 15 residues. V gave up 5 bases and J gave up 4 bases; unmatched junction bases: 6. Per the germline V gene, CDR1 is SGHTA and CDR2 is FQGNSA. The CDR3, as DNA: TGTGCCAGCAGCCAGGACAGGGGGCGTAGCTATGGCTACACCTTC. This encodes CASSQDRGRSYGYTF.

About this clonotype: A read error is possible here, since a much larger clone lies one base away. The gene calls are TRBV20-1 and TRBJ2-1; 10 bases are a match to TRBD2. The CDR3 totals 16 residues. The germline V gene encodes CDR1 DFQATT and CDR2 SNEGSKA (reference sequence). Trimming removed 6 bases from V and 4 bases from J; junction bases left unmatched: 12. The CDR3 coding sequence is TGCAGTGCGGCCACTCTAGCGGGGGCCACTTACAATGAGCAGTTCTTC. It encodes CSAATLAGATYNEQFF.

This clonotype was counted ten times or more. The chain uses TRBV4-3 and TRBJ2-7; D possibly corresponds to TRBD2 (7 bases). V was clipped by 0 bases and J by 2 bases, with 14 bases between them. The CDR3 runs 16 residues. The germline V gene encodes CDR1 LGHNA and CDR2 YSLEER. CDR3 in amino acids: CASSQDTGAGAYEQYF. CDR3 bases: TGCGCCAGCAGCCAAGATACGGGGGCGGGGGCCTACGAGCAGTACTTC.

The chain links TRBV9 to TRBJ2-1, with 7 bases that match TRBD2. Germline assignment: CDR1 SGDLS and CDR2 YYNGEE. V shed 0 bases, J shed 4 bases, and the junction held 4 bases outside the gene matches. CDR3 length equals 15 residues. CDR3 residues: CASSVARAGYNEQFF. CDR3 nucleotides: TGTGCCAGCAGCGTAGCTCGAGCGGGGTACAATGAGCAGTTCTTC.

This clonotype was observed a handful of times. The chain joins TRBV4-3 to TRBJ2-7; possible D gene TRBD2, 5 bases. Per the germline V gene, CDR1 is LGHNA and CDR2 is YSLEER. This CDR3 is 14 amino acids long. V shed 0 bases and J shed 4 bases, with 10 bases lying between them. CDR3 DNA: TGCGCCAGCAGCCAAGATATCCCGGGGTACGAGCAGTACTTC. Protein: CASSQDIPGYEQYF.

This clonotype has more than one count but fewer than ten. The CDR3 loop is CASSLVPMSSYNEQFF. The CDR3, as DNA: TGTGCCAGCAGCTTAGTCCCGATGAGCTCCTACAATGAGCAGTTCTTC. The chain uses TRBV7-2 and TRBJ2-1; D unclear. The V end lost 1 base, the J end lost 0 bases, and 10 bases lay between the germline ends. The CDR3 runs 16 residues. The germline V gene encodes CDR1 SGHTA and CDR2 FQGNSA.

This clonotype has a count of ten or more. The chain links TRBV12-3 or TRBV12-4 to TRBJ2-1; a weak D match, TRBD1 (5 bases). The CDR3 has 12 residues. V was pared by 6 bases and J by 10 bases, with 13 bases between. The CDR3 here is CASSPRDTEQFF. CDR3 sequence (DNA): TGTGCCAGCAGCCCCAGGGATACGGAGCAGTTCTTC.

This clonotype was observed many times. The chain couples TRBV20-1 to TRBJ2-1; 9 bases align to TRBD2. V lost 0 bases, J lost 8 bases, and 5 bases stayed unmatched. This CDR3 has 14 amino acids. The V gene's germline CDR1 is DFQATT and CDR2 SNEGSKA (reference sequence). In DNA form, the CDR3 reads TGCAGTGCTAGAGAGCGGGGGGGCCTCTATGAGCAGTTCTTC. Its translation: CSARERGGLYEQFF.

This clonotype has a handful of counts. The rearrangement links TRBV28 to TRBJ1-2; TRBD1 matches at 8 bases. V lost 7 bases, J lost 5 bases, and 9 bases stayed unmatched. Germline-derived CDR1 and CDR2 are MDHEN and SYDVKM. The CDR3 extends over 14 amino acids. The CDR3 loop reads CASTTRQGRYGYTF. CDR3 nucleotides: TGTGCCAGCACCACCAGACAGGGGCGGTATGGCTACACCTTC.

The rearrangement links TRBV30 to TRBJ2-2; possibly TRBD1 for D (8 bases). This CDR3 region has 15 residues. The ends were cut back, 3 bases at V and 5 bases at J, with 16 bases in the middle. The germline V gene encodes CDR1 GTSNPN and CDR2 SVGIG (reference sequence). The CDR3 DNA follows: TGTGCCTGGAGAGGGGGGGACAGGCTGACCGGGGAGCTGTTTTTT. It specifies CAWRGGDRLTGELFF. The variable domain in full, with the rest retrieved from reference TRBV30 and TRBJ2-2, is SQTIHQWPATLVQPVGSPLSLECTVEGTSNPNLYWYRQAAGRGLQLLFYSVGIGQISSEVPQNLSASRPQDRQFILSSKKLLLSDSGFYLCAWRGGDRLTGELFFGEGSRLTVL.

The chain combines TRBV4-3 with TRBJ2-1, with D uncertain. Between the trimmed V and J ends, which lost 4 bases and 5 bases, there was a span of 12 bases. This CDR3 has 14 amino acids. Germline lookup yields CDR1 LGHNA and CDR2 YSLEER. CDR3 DNA: TGCGCCAGCAGCCCAAGACCGAGGAACAATGAGCAGTTCTTC. This sequence encodes CASSPRPRNNEQFF.

This clonotype occurred many times. For the CDR3, the DNA is TGCGCCAGCAGCGATACAGGGGGCAGCGAGCAGTACTTC. As protein: CASSDTGGSEQYF. V and J are TRBV5-1 and TRBJ2-7, with 9 bases lining up with TRBD1. The ends lost 4 bases at V and 6 bases at J; junction bases unmatched: 5. The CDR3 has 13 residues. CDR1 is SGHRS, CDR2 YFSETQ, per germline. Looking up the rest from reference TRBV5-1 and TRBJ2-7 gives the full variable domain: KAGVTQTPRYLIKTRGQQVTLSCSPISGHRSVSWYQQTPGQGLQFLFEYFSETQRNKGNFPGRFSGRQFSNSRSEMNVSTLELGDSALYLCASSDTGGSEQYFGPGTRLTVT.

The J gene is TRBJ2-7, the V gene TRBV12-3 or TRBV12-4; TRBD1 matches 9 bases. The CDR3 consists of 14 residues. Losses at the gene ends were 7 bases for V and 2 bases for J; bases not matched to a gene: 6. The CDR3 region is CASTPDRGPYEQYF. The CDR3 region has the DNA TGTGCCAGCACCCCGGACAGGGGCCCCTACGAGCAGTACTTC.

The gene calls are TRBV12-3 or TRBV12-4 and TRBJ2-6; D not certain. Trimming pared 3 bases from V and 4 bases from J, leaving 13 bases between. This CDR3 contains 16 residues. CDR3 bases: TGTGCCAGCAGTTTTTTAGATGCGATGGGGGCCAACGTCCTGACTTTC. Amino acids: CASSFLDAMGANVLTF.

This rearrangement joins TRBV12-3 or TRBV12-4 to TRBJ1-1; 7 bases are a match to TRBD1. Trimming removed 6 bases from V and 4 bases from J; junction bases left unmatched: 5. The CDR3 covers 13 residues. Here the CDR3 reads CASRLQGSTEAFF. DNA for the CDR3: TGTGCCAGCAGATTACAGGGGAGCACTGAAGCTTTCTTT.

This clonotype was observed at least ten times. This chain joins TRBV24-1 and TRBJ1-2, with no clear D. The length of the CDR3 is 13 residues. V was pared by 4 bases and J by 8 bases, with 13 bases between. The V gene's germline CDR1 is KGHDR and CDR2 SFDVKD. The CDR3 bases are TGTGCCACCAGTGACTTAGACAATCGAGGCTACACCTTC. Amino acid sequence: CATSDLDNRGYTF.